This T cell receptor beta chain appears in the sequencing data of a study of blood T cell repertoires in COVID-19. Study at large: Material from acute and convalescent COVID-19 was sourced from the United States, Italy and Spain. T cells, B-cell-depleted T cells, or PBMCs supplied cDNA or gDNA.

A single count supports this clone. Authors' data handling: It was from reference gene primer amplification that nucleated cell counts were estimated. TCRdb's copy holds only in-frame clones and misses some; the assay was immunoSEQ multiplex PCR. That table gives V, J and clone size, and the DNA gave D and trimming. The table lists approximately 250,000 clones, around 82% of them singletons. The CDR3 covers 15 residues. Germline-derived CDR1 and CDR2 are PRHDT and FYEKMQ (reference sequence). V shed 7 bases and J shed 2 bases, with 16 bases lying between them. The gene calls are TRBV13 and TRBJ2-3; a weak D match, TRBD1 (6 bases). This TCR was sampled from a human donor in a cohort sampled during active COVID-19. The sample taken for sequencing was peripheral blood. CDR3 nucleotide sequence: TGTGCCAGCAACGCAGGACAGCCCCTCACAGATACGCAGTATTTT. The encoded protein is CASNAGQPLTDTQYF.